Here is one TCR beta chain with its context. The record originates from a study of blood T cell repertoires in COVID-19. In the study overall: The United States, Italy and Spain were the sources of the acute and convalescent COVID-19 samples. T cells, B-cell-depleted T cells, or PBMCs supplied cDNA or gDNA.

The CDR3 length is 15 residues. Germline CDR1 MNHEY, CDR2 SMNVEV (reference sequence). Trimming removed 3 bases from V and 5 bases from J; junction bases left unmatched: 10. Original processing notes: By means of reference gene primer amplification, nucleated cell counts were estimated. Repertoires were generated with immunoSEQ multiplex PCR, while TCRdb's copy carries only in-frame clones and drops some. From that table come the V and J calls and clone size; the DNA was used to work out D and trimming. Found here are roughly 87,000 clones, about 84% of them singletons; the top ten hold 20% to 30%. The chain joins TRBV27 to TRBJ2-7; 7 bases match TRBD2. The TCR was taken from a human donor in a cohort sampled during active COVID-19. Sequenced sample: peripheral blood. CDR3 sequence reads: CASSFGGGPVDEQYF. The CDR3 DNA reads as TGTGCCAGCAGTTTTGGGGGAGGGCCGGTAGACGAGCAGTACTTC.